These 27 T cell receptor beta chains share one sample of origin, sequenced in a study of T-cell memory formation after mild COVID-19. TCRdb recomputed calls from the 5' RACE reads with MiXCR, one row per CDR3 protein. The sample lists some 450,000 distinct CDR3 sequences; around 20% were seen once. Sequencing used PBMCs or a T cell subset sorted from them (not recorded which). The receptors here all came from an adult woman who had mild COVID-19 (a few samples of this study predate the infection). Cell type and time point are not known.

V usage is TRBV9 and J usage is TRBJ1-2, with D perhaps TRBD1 (5 bases). Germline V gene data show CDR1 as SGDLS and CDR2 as YYNGEE. The CDR3 has 13 residues. The V and J ends lost 2 bases and 7 bases respectively, with 12 bases between them. The CDR3 DNA sequence: TGTGCCAGCAGCGTCGGACCGAGGGGTGGCTACACCTTC. Translating gives CASSVGPRGGYTF. Full variable domain (remainder filled in from reference TRBV9 and TRBJ1-2): DSGVTQTPKHLITATGQRVTLRCSPRSGDLSVYWYQQSLDQGLQFLIQYYNGEERAKGNILERFSAQQFPDLHSELNLSSLELGDSALYFCASSVGPRGGYTFGSGTRLTVV.

The chain combines TRBV18 with TRBJ1-2, with D uncertain. The germline V and J ends were trimmed by 3 bases and 6 bases, with 11 bases remaining between them. This CDR3 region has 13 residues. The V gene's germline CDR1 is KGHSH and CDR2 LQKENI. The CDR3 here is CASSPAVRDGYTF. CDR3 DNA: TGTGCCAGCTCACCTGCGGTGAGGGATGGCTACACCTTC.

This clonotype was observed a handful of times. The rearrangement joins TRBV25-1 to TRBJ2-1; no firm D call. This CDR3 contains 11 residues. Trimming shortened V by 6 bases and J by 7 bases, and 7 bases separated the two germline ends. Germline values: CDR1 MGHDK, CDR2 SYGVNS. The CDR3 nucleotides are TGTGCCAGCAGGGTATGGAATGAGCAGTTCTTC. Protein: CASRVWNEQFF.

The CDR3 protein is CASSPGLAGASLRADTQYF. DNA of the CDR3: TGTGCCAGCTCACCAGGACTAGCGGGGGCATCCCTGAGGGCAGATACGCAGTATTTT. The J gene is TRBJ2-3, the V gene TRBV18, with TRBD2 matching 13 bases. The CDR3 is 19 residues long. With V trimmed by 2 bases and J by 4 bases, 12 bases remained unmatched. The V gene's germline CDR1 is KGHSH and CDR2 LQKENI. Complete variable domain (other parts from reference TRBV18 and TRBJ2-3): NAGVMQNPRHLVRRRGQEARLRCSPMKGHSHVYWYRQLPEEGLKFMVYLQKENIIDESGMPKERFSAEFPKEGPSILRIQQVVRGDSAAYFCASSPGLAGASLRADTQYFGPGTRLTVL.

In the case of this clonotype: One end of the junction is discordant with germline, which a read error may explain. This chain links TRBV3-1 with TRBJ2-2; D gene ambiguous. This CDR3 contains 17 residues. Germline CDR1 is LGHDT and CDR2 is YNNKEL (reference sequence). CDR3 DNA: TGTGCCAGCAGCCCAGACACCCGTTTCTGGAACGCCGGGGAGCTGTTTTTT. This translates into CASSPDTRFWNAGELFF.

The gene calls are TRBV27 and TRBJ2-5, with 14 nucleotides matching TRBD2. The trim removed 5 bases at V and 3 bases at J, leaving 11 bases unmatched. Looked up from germline, CDR1 is MNHEY and CDR2 is SMNVEV (reference sequence). The CDR3 contains 18 residues. CDR3 nucleotide sequence: TGTGCCAGCAGTACCCGACTAGCGGGAGGGCCGGAGGAAGAGACCCAGTACTTC. Translating it yields CASSTRLAGGPEEETQYF.

This chain links TRBV7-9 with TRBJ1-1; no definite D call. The CDR3 totals 14 residues. Trimming took 1 base from V and 4 from J, leaving 10 bases between them. Germline CDR1 SEHNR, CDR2 FQNEAQ (reference sequence). Here the CDR3 reads CASSLGTPGTEAFF. CDR3 nucleotides: TGTGCCAGCAGCTTAGGGACGCCGGGCACTGAAGCTTTCTTT.

Here the CDR3 DNA reads TGTGCCAGCAGCTGGGACCGGAGGACTGAAGCTTTCTTT. Amino acid sequence: CASSWDRRTEAFF. V is TRBV12-3 or TRBV12-4 and J is TRBJ1-1; TRBD1 might be the D (5 bases). Trimming left V 6 bases short and J 5 bases short, with 13 bases between. This CDR3 comprises 13 residues.

V and J are TRBV4-3 and TRBJ2-1; TRBD2 matches at 7 bases. The germline CDR1 and CDR2 sequences are LGHNA and YSLEER. The CDR3 runs to 16 residues. With 1 base clipped from V and 6 bases from J, the junction kept 9 bases outside the gene matches. In DNA form, the CDR3 reads TGCGCCAGCAGCCAAGTGAGGTTGGCGGGAGCCAATGAGCAGTTCTTC. It codes for CASSQVRLAGANEQFF.

The V and J genes are TRBV7-9 and TRBJ2-3; 7 nucleotides match TRBD2. CDR3 length: 12 residues. CDR1 and CDR2 from the germline V gene are SEHNR and FQNEAQ (reference sequence). V lost 3 bases, J lost 8 bases, and 2 bases stayed unmatched. DNA for the CDR3: TGTGCCAGCAGCTTCGGGGAGGGTACGCAGTATTTT. It is translated as CASSFGEGTQYF.

This clonotype was counted between two and nine times. The rearrangement links TRBV12-3 or TRBV12-4 to TRBJ2-1; no clear D gene. The CDR3 contains 13 residues. V was shortened by 5 bases and J by 6 bases, with 11 bases between the two germline ends. The CDR3 nucleotides read TGTGCCAGCAGTGCCCGTCTCGTCAATGAGCAGTTCTTC. This sequence encodes CASSARLVNEQFF.

This clonotype was detected many times. CDR3 in amino acids: CSVRTVYEQYF. The CDR3 DNA sequence: TGCAGCGTACGGACAGTCTACGAGCAGTACTTC. The chain recombines TRBV29-1 with TRBJ2-7; perhaps TRBD1 as D (6 bases). Per germline, CDR1 SQVTM and CDR2 ANQGSEA. With 6 bases removed from V and 3 bases from J, the gap between germline ends came to 9 bases. The CDR3 consists of 11 residues.

In its sample, this clonotype was seen a few times. V usage is TRBV4-1 and J usage is TRBJ2-1, with D hard to call. CDR3 length: 17 amino acids. V lost 0 bases and J 3 bases, leaving 15 bases between the germline ends. Germline values: CDR1 MGHRA, CDR2 YSYEKL. The CDR3 DNA sequence: TGCGCCAGCAGCCAAGAGGCCCCCCTCGGCAGCTACAATGAGCAGTTCTTC. This sequence encodes CASSQEAPLGSYNEQFF.

This clonotype has a handful of counts. This sequence joins TRBV7-8 and TRBJ1-1; the match to TRBD1 covers 8 bases. This CDR3 spans 15 amino acids. Germline lookup yields CDR1 SGHVS and CDR2 FQNEAQ. Unmatched junction bases numbered 9, after V lost 5 bases and J lost 4 bases. The CDR3: CASSQIDRGGTEAFF. CDR3 DNA: TGTGCCAGCAGCCAGATCGACAGGGGAGGCACTGAAGCTTTCTTT.

The CDR3 DNA sequence: TGTGCCAGCAGCGAGGGGCAGGGGTGGCGCGAGCAGTACTTC. Protein: CASSEGQGWREQYF. This chain joins TRBV13 and TRBJ2-7, with D possibly matching TRBD1 (6 bases). This CDR3 has 14 residues. V was clipped by 5 bases and J by 6 bases, with 17 bases between them. Germline V gives CDR1 PRHDT, CDR2 FYEKMQ (reference sequence).

The V gene is TRBV5-5, the J gene TRBJ2-7; 7 bases are shared with TRBD1. CDR3 length: 18 residues. The V gene end was trimmed by 1 base and the J gene end by 3 bases; junction bases not matched to a gene: 16. Per germline, CDR1 SGHKS and CDR2 YYEKEE (reference sequence). The CDR3 is CASSLNPQGINRGYEQYF. In nucleotides, the CDR3 is TGTGCCAGCAGCTTGAACCCACAGGGGATTAACAGAGGCTACGAGCAGTACTTC. Based on the CDR3 plus reference TRBV5-5 and TRBJ2-7, the full variable domain is DAGVTQSPTHLIKTRGQQVTLRCSPISGHKSVSWYQQVLGQGPQFIFQYYEKEERGRGNFPDRFSARQFPNYSSELNVNALLLGDSALYLCASSLNPQGINRGYEQYFGPGTRLTVT.

The gene calls are TRBV5-1 and TRBJ2-3, with D perhaps matching TRBD1 (6 bases). Germline V gives CDR1 SGHRS, CDR2 YFSETQ. The V gene lost 2 bases and the J gene lost 4 bases, with 17 bases spanning the gap. The CDR3 length is 16 residues. The CDR3 sequence: CASSFIRGGSADTQYF. CDR3 bases: TGCGCCAGCAGCTTCATACGTGGGGGCTCAGCAGATACGCAGTATTTT.

The J gene is TRBJ1-5, the V gene TRBV24-1, with TRBD1 identical over 7 bases. The ends lost 0 bases at V and 3 bases at J; junction bases unmatched: 7. Germline assignment: CDR1 KGHDR and CDR2 SFDVKD. The CDR3 has 17 amino acids. CDR3 sequence (DNA): TGTGCCACCAGTGATTTGGTTCCGGGACAGACCAATCAGCCCCAGCATTTT. Translating gives CATSDLVPGQTNQPQHF.

The chain recombines TRBV20-1 with TRBJ1-5, with D hard to call. Per germline, CDR1 DFQATT and CDR2 SNEGSKA (reference sequence). The V end lost 7 bases, the J end lost 4 bases, and 14 bases lay between the germline ends. CDR3 length: 13 amino acids. CDR3 nucleotide sequence: TGCAGTGGGAGGGCAGATATTAATCAGCCCCAGCATTTT. Translation gives CSGRADINQPQHF.

This chain joins TRBV30 and TRBJ1-4; tentative D call: TRBD1 (6 bases). The CDR3 has 14 amino acids. V was trimmed by 5 bases and J by 5 bases, leaving 15 bases between them. Germline assignment: CDR1 GTSNPN and CDR2 SVGIG (reference sequence). CDR3 DNA: TGTGCCTGGGGGTTGAGGGGGTTAAATGAAAAACTGTTTTTT. Protein sequence: CAWGLRGLNEKLFF.

This sequence joins TRBV18 and TRBJ2-1, with D possibly being TRBD2 (5 bases). This CDR3 contains 16 residues. With 0 bases removed from V and 2 bases from J, the gap between germline ends came to 11 bases. CDR1 KGHSH and CDR2 LQKENI come from the germline V gene. The CDR3 reads CASSPPRETTYNEQFF. The CDR3 DNA sequence: TGTGCCAGCTCACCACCCCGGGAAACTACCTACAATGAGCAGTTCTTC.

This clonotype was recorded a few times. The V call is TRBV5-1, the J call TRBJ2-2, with D possibly matching TRBD2 (6 bases). The CDR3 extends over 17 amino acids. Trimming cost V 4 bases and J 1 base, with 17 bases left between them. Germline V gene lookup returns CDR1 SGHRS and CDR2 YFSETQ. The CDR3: CASSAGSGEKNTGELFF. Written as DNA, the CDR3 is TGCGCCAGCAGCGCGGGGTCGGGGGAAAAGAACACCGGGGAGCTGTTTTTT.

This clonotype has just a few counts. Mismatch with germline at one junction end may stem from a read error. The chain links TRBV7-6 to TRBJ2-5, with TRBD2 matching 7 bases. Per the germline V gene, CDR1 is SGHVS and CDR2 is FNYEAQ. The CDR3 has 14 amino acids. Written as DNA, the CDR3 is TGTGCCAGCAGCTCGGAGTCAGCGGGGCCGATCCAGCACTTC. This encodes CASSSESAGPIQHF. The variable domain in full, completed from reference TRBV7-6 and TRBJ2-5, reads GAGVSQSPRYKVTKRGQDVALRCDPISGHVSLYWYRQALGQGPEFLTYFNYEAQQDKSGLPNDRFSAERPEGSISTLTIQRTEQRDSAMYRCASSSESAGPIQHFGPGTRLLVL.

The V gene is TRBV7-9, the J gene TRBJ2-2; D unresolved. This CDR3 comprises 18 residues. V shed 5 bases and J shed 4 bases, with 23 bases lying between them. Looked up from germline, CDR1 is SEHNR and CDR2 is FQNEAQ (reference sequence). CDR3 coding DNA: TGTGCCAGCAGCATTATTCCAGGAGAGGCCGTTCGCACCGGGGAGCTGTTTTTT. Translation gives CASSIIPGEAVRTGELFF.

This clonotype was counted between two and nine times. This rearrangement joins TRBV14 to TRBJ2-1; D unclear. The V end lost 1 base, the J end lost 9 bases, and 10 bases lay between the germline ends. This CDR3 has 13 amino acids. Germline CDR1 SGHDN, CDR2 FVKESK. As DNA, the CDR3 is TGTGCCAGCAGCCAAGCACCAGGTACTGAGCAGTTCTTC. This encodes CASSQAPGTEQFF.

This clonotype appeared a few times. The gene calls are TRBV9 and TRBJ2-3, with a tentative D call TRBD2 (6 bases). CDR1 and CDR2 from the germline V gene are SGDLS and YYNGEE. The CDR3 covers 16 residues. The V end lost 4 bases, the J end lost 2 bases, and 17 bases lay between the germline ends. The CDR3 protein is CASSPWGGGITDTQYF. For the CDR3, the DNA is TGTGCCAGCAGCCCCTGGGGTGGCGGGATCACAGATACGCAGTATTTT.

The chain combines TRBV5-1 with TRBJ2-7; the match to TRBD1 covers 7 bases. CDR3 length: 16 residues. Unmatched junction bases numbered 8, after V lost 0 bases and J lost 2 bases. CDR1 is SGHRS, CDR2 YFSETQ, per germline. CDR3 DNA sequence: TGCGCCAGCAGCTTGGCAACAGGGGATTGGCCCTACGAGCAGTACTTC. Its protein is CASSLATGDWPYEQYF.